This T cell receptor beta chain was obtained from a study of cytomegalovirus exposure and HLA in healthy donors. Findings and limits, study-wide: Rare sequences made up most TCRs, while some public TCRs were found in many donors. Cytomegalovirus association was listed for 150 or so TCR beta chains.

The donors were members of the validation cohort, which comprised about 120 subjects and was separate from the first cohort of 600 to 800 subjects. Germline V lookup: CDR1 MNHNS, CDR2 SASEGT. This CDR3 has 11 amino acids. V lost 2 bases and J lost 10, with 6 bases in between. As for this clone: The antigen is unknown.

Clones were read by immunoSEQ multiplex PCR, and TCRdb kept only the in-frame ones, dropping some. In the table there are some 150,000 clones, 80% to 90% of which are singletons. The receptor comes from a woman aged 30 to 39 in good health and CMV-seronegative. This chain links TRBV6-1 with TRBJ2-1; no reliable D call. Material: PBMCs. CDR3 sequence reads: CASSEWQEQFF. The CDR3 bases are TGTGCCAGCAGTGAATGGCAGGAGCAGTTCTTC.